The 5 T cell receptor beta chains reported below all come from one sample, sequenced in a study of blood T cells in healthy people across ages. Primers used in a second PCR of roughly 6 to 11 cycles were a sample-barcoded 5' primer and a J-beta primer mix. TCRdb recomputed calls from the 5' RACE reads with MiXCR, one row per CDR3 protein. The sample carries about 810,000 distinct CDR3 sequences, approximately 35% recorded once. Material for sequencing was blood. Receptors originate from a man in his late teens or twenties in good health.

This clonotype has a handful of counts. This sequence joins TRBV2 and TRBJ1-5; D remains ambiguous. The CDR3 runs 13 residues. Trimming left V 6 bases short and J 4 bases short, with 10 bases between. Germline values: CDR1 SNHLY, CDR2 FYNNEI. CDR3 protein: CASRQTLNQPQHF. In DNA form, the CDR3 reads TGTGCCAGCAGACAGACCTTAAATCAGCCCCAGCATTTT. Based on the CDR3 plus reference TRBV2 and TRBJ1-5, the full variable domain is EPEVTQTPSHQVTQMGQEVILRCVPISNHLYFYWYRQILGQKVEFLVSFYNNEISEKSEIFDDQFSVERPDGSNFTLKIRSTKLEDSAMYFCASRQTLNQPQHFGDGTRLSIL.

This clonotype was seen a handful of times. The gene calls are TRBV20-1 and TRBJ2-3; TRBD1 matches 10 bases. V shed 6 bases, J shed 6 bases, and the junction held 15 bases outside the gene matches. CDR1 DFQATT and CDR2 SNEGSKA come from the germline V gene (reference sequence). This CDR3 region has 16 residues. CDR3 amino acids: CSAEAPGQGMVDTQYF. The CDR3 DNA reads TGCAGTGCCGAAGCGCCGGGACAGGGGATGGTGGATACGCAGTATTTT.

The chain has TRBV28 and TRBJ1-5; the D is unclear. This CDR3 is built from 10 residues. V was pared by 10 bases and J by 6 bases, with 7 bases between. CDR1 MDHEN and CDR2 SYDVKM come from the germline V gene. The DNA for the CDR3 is TGTGCCATAAGTGGTCAGCCCCAGCATTTT. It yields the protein CAISGQPQHF. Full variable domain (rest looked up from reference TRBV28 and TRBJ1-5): DVKVTQSSRYLVKRTGEKVFLECVQDMDHENMFWYRQDPGLGLRLIYFSYDVKMKEKGDIPEGYSVSREKKERFSLILESASTNQTSMYLCAISGQPQHFGDGTRLSIL.

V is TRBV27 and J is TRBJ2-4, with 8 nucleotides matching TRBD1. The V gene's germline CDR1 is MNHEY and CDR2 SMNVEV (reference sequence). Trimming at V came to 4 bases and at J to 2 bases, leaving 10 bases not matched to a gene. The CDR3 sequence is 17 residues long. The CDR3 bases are TGTGCCAGCAGTTACTGGACTGGCAGGGGGCCCAAAAACATTCAGTACTTC. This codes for CASSYWTGRGPKNIQYF.

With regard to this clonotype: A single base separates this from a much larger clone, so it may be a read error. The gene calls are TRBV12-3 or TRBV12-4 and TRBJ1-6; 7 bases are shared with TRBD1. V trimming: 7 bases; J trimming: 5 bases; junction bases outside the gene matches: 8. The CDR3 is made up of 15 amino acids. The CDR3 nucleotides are TGTGCCAGCACCCAGGGGGGATCCGATAATTCACCCCTCCACTTT. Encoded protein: CASTQGGSDNSPLHF.